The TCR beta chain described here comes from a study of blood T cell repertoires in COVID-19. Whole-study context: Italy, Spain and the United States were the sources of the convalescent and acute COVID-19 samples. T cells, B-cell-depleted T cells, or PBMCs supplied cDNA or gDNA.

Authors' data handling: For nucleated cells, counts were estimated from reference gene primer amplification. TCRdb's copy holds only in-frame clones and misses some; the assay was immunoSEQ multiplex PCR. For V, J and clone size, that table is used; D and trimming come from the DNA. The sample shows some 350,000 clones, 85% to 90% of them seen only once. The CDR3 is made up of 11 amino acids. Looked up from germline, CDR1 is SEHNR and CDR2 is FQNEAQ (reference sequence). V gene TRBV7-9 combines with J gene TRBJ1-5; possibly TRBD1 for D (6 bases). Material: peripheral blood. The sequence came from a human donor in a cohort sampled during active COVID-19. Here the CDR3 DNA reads TGTGGGGCTCAGGGGAGTCAGCCCCAGCATTTT. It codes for CGAQGSQPQHF.